This section outlines one TCR beta chain sequence together with its context. The data were taken from a study of T cell changes during pregnancy in multiple sclerosis. Profiled with immunoSEQ multiplex PCR; TCRdb holds only in-frame clones, not every one. This table holds roughly 61,000 clones, 90% found once. Trimming took 1 base from V and 7 from J, leaving 16 bases between them. Germline CDR1 is MGHRA and CDR2 is YSYEKL. The CDR3 consists of 16 residues. Sequencing was performed on peripheral blood, taken in the first trimester of pregnancy. The gene calls are TRBV4-1 and TRBJ1-4; D is possibly TRBD1 (5 bases). The sequence was obtained from a female donor in good health, enrolled as a control in a pregnancy study. The CDR3 sequence is CASSQVAGGSGEKLFF. The DNA of the CDR3 is TGCGCCAGCAGCCAAGTGGCCGGGGGGAGTGGTGAAAAACTGTTTTTT.